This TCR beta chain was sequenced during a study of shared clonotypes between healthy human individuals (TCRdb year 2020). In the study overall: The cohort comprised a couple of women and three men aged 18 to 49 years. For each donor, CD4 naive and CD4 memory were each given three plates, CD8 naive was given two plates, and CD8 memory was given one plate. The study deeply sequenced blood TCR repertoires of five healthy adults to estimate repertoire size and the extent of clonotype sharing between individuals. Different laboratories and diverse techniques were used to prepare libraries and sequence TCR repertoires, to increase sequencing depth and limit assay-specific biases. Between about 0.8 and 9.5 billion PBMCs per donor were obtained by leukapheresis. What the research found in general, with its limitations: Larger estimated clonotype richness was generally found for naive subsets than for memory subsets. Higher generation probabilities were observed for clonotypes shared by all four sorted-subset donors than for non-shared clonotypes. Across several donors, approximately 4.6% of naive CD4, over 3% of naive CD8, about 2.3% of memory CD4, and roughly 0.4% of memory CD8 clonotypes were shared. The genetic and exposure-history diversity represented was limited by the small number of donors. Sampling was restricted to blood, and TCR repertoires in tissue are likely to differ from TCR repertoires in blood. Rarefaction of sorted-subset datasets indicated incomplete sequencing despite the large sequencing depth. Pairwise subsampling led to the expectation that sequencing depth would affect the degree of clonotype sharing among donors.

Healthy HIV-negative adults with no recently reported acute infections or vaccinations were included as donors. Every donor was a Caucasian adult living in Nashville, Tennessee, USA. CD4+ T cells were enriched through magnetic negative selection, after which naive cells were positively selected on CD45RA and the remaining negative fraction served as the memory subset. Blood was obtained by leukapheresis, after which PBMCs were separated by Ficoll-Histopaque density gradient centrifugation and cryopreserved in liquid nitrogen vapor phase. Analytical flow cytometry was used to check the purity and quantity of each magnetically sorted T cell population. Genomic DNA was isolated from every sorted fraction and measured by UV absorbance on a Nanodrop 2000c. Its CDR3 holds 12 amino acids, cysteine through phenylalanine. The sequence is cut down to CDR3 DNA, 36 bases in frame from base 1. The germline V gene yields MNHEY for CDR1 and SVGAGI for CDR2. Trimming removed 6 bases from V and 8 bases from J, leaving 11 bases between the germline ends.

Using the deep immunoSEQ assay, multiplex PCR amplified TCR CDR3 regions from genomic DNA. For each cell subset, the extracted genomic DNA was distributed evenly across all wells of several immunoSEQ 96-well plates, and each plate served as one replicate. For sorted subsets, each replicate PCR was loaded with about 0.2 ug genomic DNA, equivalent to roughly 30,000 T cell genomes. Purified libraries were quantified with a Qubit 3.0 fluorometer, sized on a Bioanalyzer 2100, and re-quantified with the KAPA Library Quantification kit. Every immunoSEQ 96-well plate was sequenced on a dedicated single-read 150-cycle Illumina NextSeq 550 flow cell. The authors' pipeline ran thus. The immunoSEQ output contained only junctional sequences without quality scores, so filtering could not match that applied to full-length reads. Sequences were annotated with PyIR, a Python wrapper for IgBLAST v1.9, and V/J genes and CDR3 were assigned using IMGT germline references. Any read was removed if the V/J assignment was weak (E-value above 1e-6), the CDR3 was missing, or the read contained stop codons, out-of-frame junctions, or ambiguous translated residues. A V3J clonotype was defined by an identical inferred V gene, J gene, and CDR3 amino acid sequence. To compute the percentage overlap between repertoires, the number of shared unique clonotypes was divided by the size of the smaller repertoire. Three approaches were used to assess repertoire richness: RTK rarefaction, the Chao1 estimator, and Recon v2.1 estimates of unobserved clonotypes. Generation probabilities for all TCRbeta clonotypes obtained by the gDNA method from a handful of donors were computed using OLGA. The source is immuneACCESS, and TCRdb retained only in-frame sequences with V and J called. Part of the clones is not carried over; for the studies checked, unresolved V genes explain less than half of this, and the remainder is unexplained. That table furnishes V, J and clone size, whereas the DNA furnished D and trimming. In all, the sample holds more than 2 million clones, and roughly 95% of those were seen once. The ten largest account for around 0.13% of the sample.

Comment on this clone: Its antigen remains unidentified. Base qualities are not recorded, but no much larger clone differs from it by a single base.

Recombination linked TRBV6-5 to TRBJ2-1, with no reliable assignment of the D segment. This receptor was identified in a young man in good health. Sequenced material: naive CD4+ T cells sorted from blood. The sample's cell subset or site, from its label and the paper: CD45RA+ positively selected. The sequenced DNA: TGTGCCAGCAGCCCGACCCGCTATGAGCAGTTCTTC. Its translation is CASSPTRYEQFF.